This T cell receptor (beta chain) was retrieved from a study of STAT5B mutations in CD4+ large granular lymphocyte leukemia. The study, taken as a whole, reports: Patient CD4-sorted repertoires looked more clonal than healthy CD4+ repertoires, even without putative leukemic clones. Roughly 27% of private leukemic clonotypes occurred rarely in other patients' non-leukemic repertoires. TRBV06-family usage was enriched in top patient clones (8/27) versus controls (2/35).

Turning to this clone: Its antigen is unidentified.

The CDR3 is 14 residues long. The germline CDR1 and CDR2 sequences are SGHRS and YFSETQ. V was clipped by 4 bases and J by 4 bases, with 14 bases between them. Sequenced by immunoSEQ multiplex PCR; TCRdb stores in-frame clones only, minus some. Among nearly 35,000 clones, approximately 67% were seen once, and the ten largest hold roughly 1.6%. The sample was CD4+ T cells from blood buffy coats. V gene TRBV5-1 combines with J gene TRBJ1-2; D not certain. The clonotype was recovered from a human donor in good health. In DNA, the CDR3 is TGCGCCAGCAGCCCTCGTCGGGGAGCCTATGGCTACACCTTC. Translating gives CASSPRRGAYGYTF.